This paragraph reports one T cell receptor (beta chain). V dropped 4 bases and J dropped 8; count of bases not matched to a gene: 11. The CDR3 has 15 residues. CDR1 is ENHRY, CDR2 SYGVKD, per germline. Those enrolled in Seattle joined during active infection and were followed longitudinally afterward. Data came from immunoSEQ multiplex PCR; TCRdb stores just in-frame clones and leaves some out. In the table there are a few hundred thousand clones, approximately 85% of which are singletons. This sample was included in a study of blood T cell repertoires in COVID-19. The TCR sequence derives from a woman aged 80 or over with COVID-19, enrolled during active disease. What was sequenced was peripheral blood. The rearrangement uses TRBV10-3 and TRBJ1-2; 9 bases map to TRBD1. Written as DNA, the CDR3 is TGTGCCATCAGTGGGGGAGGACAGGGGAGTGGCGGCTACACCTTC. Translating it yields CAISGGGQGSGGYTF.